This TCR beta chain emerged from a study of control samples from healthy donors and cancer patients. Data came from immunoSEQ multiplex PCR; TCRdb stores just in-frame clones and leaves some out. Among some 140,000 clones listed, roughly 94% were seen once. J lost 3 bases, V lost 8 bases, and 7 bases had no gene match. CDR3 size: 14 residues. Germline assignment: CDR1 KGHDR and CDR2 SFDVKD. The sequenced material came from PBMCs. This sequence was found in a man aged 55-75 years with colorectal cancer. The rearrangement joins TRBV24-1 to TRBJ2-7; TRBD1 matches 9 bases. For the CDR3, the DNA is TGTGCCACCAACCTCCGGGACAGGGTCTACGAGCAGTACTTC. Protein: CATNLRDRVYEQYF.